Following are 18 T cell receptor beta chains from one sample sequenced in a study of cytomegalovirus exposure and HLA in healthy donors. Libraries were prepared by immunoSEQ multiplex PCR; TCRdb keeps only in-frame clonotypes and omits some of them. The sample lists hundreds of thousands of clones; approximately 86% were seen once. The sequenced sample was PBMCs. These receptors were obtained from a young woman in good health and CMV-seropositive.

CDR3 protein: CASSWGLGEAFF. CDR3 nucleotides: TGTGCCAGCAGCTGGGGACTGGGTGAAGCTTTCTTT. V and J are TRBV5-4 and TRBJ1-1, with D perhaps TRBD1 (5 bases). Trimming pared 3 bases from V and 7 bases from J, leaving 10 bases between. The germline CDR1 and CDR2 sequences are SGHNT and YYREEE (reference sequence). The CDR3 is 12 amino acids.

This chain joins TRBV29-1 and TRBJ2-7, with 9 bases fitting TRBD1. The CDR3 is 14 amino acids. The trim removed 2 bases at V and 4 bases at J, leaving 6 bases unmatched. Per germline, CDR1 SQVTM and CDR2 ANQGSEA. CDR3 coding DNA: TGCAGCGTTGAATCTACAGGGGGCAATTACGAGCAGTACTTC. Translation gives CSVESTGGNYEQYF.

CDR3 bases: TGTGCCAGCGGCCGGACTGAAAGGGCCAACGTCCTGACTTTC. It is translated as CASGRTERANVLTF. V is TRBV5-4 and J is TRBJ2-6; tentative D call: TRBD2 (5 bases). Looked up from germline, CDR1 is SGHNT and CDR2 is YYREEE (reference sequence). CDR3 length: 14 residues. V gave up 7 bases and J gave up 5 bases, with 13 bases separating them. Full variable domain (rest looked up from reference TRBV5-4 and TRBJ2-6): ETGVTQSPTHLIKTRGQQVTLRCSSQSGHNTVSWYQQALGQGPQFIFQYYREEENGRGNFPPRFSGLQFPNYSSELNVNALELDDSALYLCASGRTERANVLTFGAGSRLTVL.

This sequence joins TRBV6-1 and TRBJ2-1; the D is unclear. Trimming shortened V by 9 bases and J by 0 bases, and 12 bases separated the two germline ends. Germline loops: CDR1 MNHNS, CDR2 SASEGT. CDR3 length: 14 residues. The CDR3 loop is CASGQVSSYNEQFF. CDR3 bases: TGTGCCAGTGGGCAAGTTAGCTCCTACAATGAGCAGTTCTTC.

V usage is TRBV29-1 and J usage is TRBJ2-1; 7 bases line up with TRBD1. The V segment lost 4 bases and the J segment 4 bases; nucleotides outside the gene matches: 7. Germline CDR1 and CDR2: SQVTM and ANQGSEA. The CDR3 is 14 residues long. The CDR3 is CSVGGTVIYNEQFF. CDR3 DNA sequence: TGCAGCGTTGGGGGGACAGTTATATACAATGAGCAGTTCTTC.

The chain combines TRBV7-3 with TRBJ2-3, with 9 bases identical to TRBD1. Germline trimming cut 5 bases from V and 0 bases from J; bases unmatched to any gene: 15. The CDR3 is 19 amino acids. Looked up from germline, CDR1 is SGHTA and CDR2 is FQGTGA. This CDR3 reads CASSRRGDRASGSTDTQYF. As DNA, the CDR3 is TGTGCCAGCAGCCGAAGGGGGGACAGGGCCTCGGGTAGCACAGATACGCAGTATTTT.

This clone was seen a single time. This chain links TRBV10-3 with TRBJ1-1; tentatively, D is TRBD1 (6 bases). Germline loops: CDR1 ENHRY, CDR2 SYGVKD. The V gene lost 8 bases and the J gene lost 0 bases, with 19 bases spanning the gap. This CDR3 has 16 amino acids. CDR3 sequence: CAISGGARGLNTEAFF. The CDR3 DNA sequence: TGTGCCATCTCGGGGGGGGCCCGCGGATTGAACACTGAAGCTTTCTTT.

This rearrangement joins TRBV6-5 to TRBJ2-1; 7 bases match TRBD1. CDR3 length: 11 amino acids. After removal of 10 bases from V and 10 bases from J, the junction contained 7 bases not matched to a gene. CDR1 is MNHEY and CDR2 is SVGAGI in the germline V gene. The CDR3 DNA is TGTGCCACAAGGGGGCGGTACGAGCAGTTCTTC. Its translation: CATRGRYEQFF.

The table lists this clone with a few counts. The V and J genes are TRBV4-1 and TRBJ1-2; D is unresolved. In germline, CDR1 is MGHRA, CDR2 YSYEKL. This CDR3 has 14 residues. V was trimmed by 3 bases and J by 4 bases, leaving 12 bases between them. CDR3 protein: CASSHPPGSYGYTF. CDR3 in DNA: TGCGCCAGCAGCCATCCGCCGGGGAGCTATGGCTACACCTTC.

This clone was seen once. This chain uses TRBV4-1 with TRBJ2-1; TRBD2 matches at 10 bases. Germline assignment: CDR1 MGHRA and CDR2 YSYEKL. V trimming: 8 bases; J trimming: 0 bases; junction bases outside the gene matches: 7. The CDR3 sequence is 16 residues long. CDR3: CASRNSSGSSYNEQFF. DNA for the CDR3: TGCGCCAGCCGAAACTCTAGCGGGAGCTCCTACAATGAGCAGTTCTTC.

The V and J genes are TRBV5-1 and TRBJ2-2, with D perhaps TRBD1 (7 bases). Germline V lookup: CDR1 SGHRS, CDR2 YFSETQ. V was trimmed by 2 bases and J by 3 bases, leaving 14 bases between them. The CDR3 runs to 16 residues. CDR3 protein: CASSFGDREDTGELFF. CDR3 DNA sequence: TGCGCCAGCAGCTTTGGCGACAGGGAGGACACCGGGGAGCTGTTTTTT.

This rearrangement joins TRBV25-1 to TRBJ1-2; the match to TRBD1 covers 7 bases. J lost 3 bases, V lost 3 bases, and 7 bases had no gene match. Per germline, CDR1 MGHDK and CDR2 SYGVNS. This CDR3 comprises 15 residues. The CDR3 nucleotides are TGTGCCAGCAGTGACCCCCAGACAGGGTACTATGGCTACACCTTC. It is translated as CASSDPQTGYYGYTF.

CDR3: CASSLALRGETQYF. DNA for the CDR3: TGTGCCAGCAGCTTGGCACTCCGAGGGGAGACCCAGTACTTC. The chain has TRBV7-6 and TRBJ2-5, with D tentatively TRBD2 (5 bases). Germline V lookup: CDR1 SGHVS, CDR2 FNYEAQ. Trimming shortened V by 3 bases and J by 5 bases, and 13 bases separated the two germline ends. The CDR3 length is 14 residues.

V gene TRBV25-1 combines with J gene TRBJ2-2, with 9 positions matching TRBD2. The CDR3 contains 17 residues. The V segment lost 1 base and the J segment 2 bases; nucleotides outside the gene matches: 5. The germline V gene has CDR1 MGHDK and CDR2 SYGVNS. The CDR3 is CASSELILAGNTGELFF. The CDR3 coding sequence is TGTGCCAGCAGTGAATTAATACTAGCGGGTAACACCGGGGAGCTGTTTTTT.

This chain links TRBV6-6 with TRBJ2-7; TRBD1 is a possible D gene (5 bases). The CDR3 is made up of 13 amino acids. Germline V gene sequence: CDR1 MNHNY, CDR2 SVGAGI (reference sequence). Trimming left V 4 bases short and J 4 bases short, with 11 bases between. CDR3 sequence (DNA): TGTGCCAGCAGTTCCCCGACAGCTTACGAGCAGTACTTC. Its protein product is CASSSPTAYEQYF.

CDR3 in DNA: TGCGCCAGCAGCCAAGACGGGACAACCTACGAGCAGTACTTC. It is translated as CASSQDGTTYEQYF. The genes are TRBV4-1 and TRBJ2-7; TRBD1 might be the D (6 bases). The CDR3 loop spans 14 amino acids. V lost 0 bases and J lost 2, with 8 bases in between. CDR1 MGHRA and CDR2 YSYEKL come from the germline V gene.

In this sample, this clone turned up a few times. This chain connects TRBV28 to TRBJ1-1; possibly TRBD1 for D (6 bases). V lost 7 bases and J lost 5, with 14 bases in between. CDR1 is MDHEN, CDR2 SYDVKM, per germline. This CDR3 comprises 13 residues. The CDR3 DNA is TGTGCCAGCACCTTAACGGACAGAACTGAAGCTTTCTTT. Amino acid sequence: CASTLTDRTEAFF.

The chain combines TRBV11-2 with TRBJ2-1; 8 bases line up with TRBD2. The CDR3 sequence is 16 residues long. V shed 5 bases, J shed 4 bases, and the junction held 10 bases outside the gene matches. In germline, CDR1 is SGHAT, CDR2 FQNNGV. As DNA, the CDR3 is TGTGCCAGCAGCCGAAACCCGGGACTAGGTTACAATGAGCAGTTCTTC. Protein: CASSRNPGLGYNEQFF.